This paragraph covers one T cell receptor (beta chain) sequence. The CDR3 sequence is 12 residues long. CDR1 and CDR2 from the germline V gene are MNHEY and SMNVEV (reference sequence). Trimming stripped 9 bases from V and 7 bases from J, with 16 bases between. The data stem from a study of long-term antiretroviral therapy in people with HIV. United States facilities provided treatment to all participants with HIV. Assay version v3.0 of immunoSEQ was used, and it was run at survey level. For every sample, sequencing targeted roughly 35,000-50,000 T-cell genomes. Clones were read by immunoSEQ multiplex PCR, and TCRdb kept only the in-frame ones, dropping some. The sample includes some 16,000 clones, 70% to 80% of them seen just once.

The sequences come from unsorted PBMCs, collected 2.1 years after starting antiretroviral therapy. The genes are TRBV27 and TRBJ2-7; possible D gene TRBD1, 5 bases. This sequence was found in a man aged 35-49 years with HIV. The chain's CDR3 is CASSIQGGEQYF. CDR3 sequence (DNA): TGTGCCAGTTCTATCCAGGGTGGGGAGCAGTACTTC.